The 31 T cell receptor beta chains reported below all come from one sample, sequenced in a study of CD8+ T cells in alopecia areata. In each case, RNA was isolated and then reverse transcribed into cDNA as the sequencing template. Data came from immunoSEQ multiplex PCR; TCRdb stores just in-frame clones and leaves some out. The table includes approximately 300,000 clones, 58% detected once. The treatment is: oral pan-JAK inhibitor, 5-10 mg twice daily. The sequencing here drew on CD4+ T cells sorted from blood, taken at week 24, from a patient treated with tofacitinib. The receptors shown here come from a human donor with alopecia areata.

This clone was seen more than once but under ten times. The chain has TRBV11-2 and TRBJ2-1; maybe TRBD1 (6 bases). The germline V gene has CDR1 SGHAT and CDR2 FQNNGV. V was clipped by 1 base and J by 10 bases, with 17 bases between them. CDR3 length: 15 amino acids. CDR3 DNA sequence: TGTGCCAGCAGCTTAGTCCCCCTCACAGGGACCGAGCAGTTCTTC. Encoded protein: CASSLVPLTGTEQFF.

The chain employs TRBV14 and TRBJ1-1, with TRBD1 as a possible D gene (6 bases). The CDR3 consists of 14 residues. Germline V gives CDR1 SGHDN, CDR2 FVKESK. With 6 bases removed from V and 5 bases from J, the gap between germline ends came to 16 bases. The CDR3 is CASRGTGQRTEAFF. Written as DNA, the CDR3 is TGTGCCAGCAGGGGAACAGGGCAGCGGACTGAAGCTTTCTTT.

In this sample, this clone turned up a few times. The chain employs TRBV19 and TRBJ2-4; unclear D gene. CDR1 is LNHDA, CDR2 SQIVND, per germline (reference sequence). V lost 7 bases to trimming and J lost 8 bases, with 15 bases between them. CDR3 length: 13 residues. The CDR3 region has the DNA TGTGCCAGTAAGAGACAAGGAGAGGACATTCAGTACTTC. It yields the protein CASKRQGEDIQYF.

This clone came up once. The chain combines TRBV10-3 with TRBJ1-1; no definite D call. The V gene lost 10 bases and the J gene lost 0 bases, with 15 bases spanning the gap. CDR3 length equals 14 residues. The germline V gene encodes CDR1 ENHRY and CDR2 SYGVKD. CDR3 region: CATTNAELNTEAFF. The CDR3 DNA is TGTGCCACCACCAATGCGGAATTGAACACTGAAGCTTTCTTT.

This clone appeared once. The rearrangement uses TRBV7-6 and TRBJ2-5; the match to TRBD2 covers 12 bases. CDR3 length equals 15 residues. Looked up from germline, CDR1 is SGHVS and CDR2 is FNYEAQ. The junction had 6 bases not matched to a gene; V was cut back by 5 bases and J by 5 bases. CDR3 residues: CASSPGLAGRETQYF. DNA of the CDR3: TGTGCCAGCAGCCCTGGACTAGCGGGGCGGGAGACCCAGTACTTC.

V usage is TRBV7-8 and J usage is TRBJ2-7, with 7 nucleotides matching TRBD1. The trim removed 3 bases at V and 3 bases at J, leaving 2 bases unmatched. Germline-derived CDR1 and CDR2 are SGHVS and FQNEAQ. The CDR3 covers 13 residues. Written as DNA, the CDR3 is TGTGCCAGCAGCTTGGGACAGATCTACGAGCAGTACTTC. Its translation is CASSLGQIYEQYF.

The rearrangement links TRBV19 to TRBJ1-1; 9 bases agree with TRBD1. V gave up 2 bases and J gave up 5 bases; unmatched junction bases: 3. Germline V gives CDR1 LNHDA, CDR2 SQIVND (reference sequence). The CDR3 extends over 14 amino acids. The chain's CDR3 is CASSITGGRTEAFF. The CDR3 coding sequence is TGTGCCAGTAGTATAACAGGGGGCAGAACTGAAGCTTTCTTT.

The V and J genes are TRBV30 and TRBJ1-1, with TRBD1 matching 8 bases. CDR1 GTSNPN and CDR2 SVGIG come from the germline V gene (reference sequence). Trimming cost V 4 bases and J 2 bases; bases outside gene matches: 6. The CDR3 runs 14 residues. Here the CDR3 reads CAWTTGQGNTEAFF. The CDR3 DNA follows: TGTGCCTGGACGACCGGACAGGGTAACACTGAAGCTTTCTTT.

This clone is a singleton in its sample. This chain joins TRBV7-2 and TRBJ2-3; 9 bases are a match to TRBD2. Germline values: CDR1 SGHTA, CDR2 FQGNSA. The CDR3 length is 14 residues. Trimming at V came to 6 bases and at J to 2 bases, leaving 3 bases not matched to a gene. The CDR3 nucleotides are TGTGCCAGCAGAACTAGCGGGTACACAGATACGCAGTATTTT. Its translation: CASRTSGYTDTQYF.

The sample holds a few counts of this clone. The rearrangement uses TRBV28 and TRBJ2-3; the D gene could be TRBD1 or TRBD2 (5 bases each). Germline values: CDR1 MDHEN, CDR2 SYDVKM. Trimming stripped 5 bases from V and 9 bases from J, with 21 bases between. The CDR3 is made up of 15 amino acids. For the CDR3, the DNA is TGTGCCAGCAGTATCCGGGCCAGGGAGAGGGACACGCAGTATTTT. Its protein is CASSIRARERDTQYF.

The chain carries TRBV5-1 and TRBJ2-1; 11 nucleotides match TRBD1. The CDR3 is 15 amino acids. Germline CDR1 SGHRS, CDR2 YFSETQ. V was pared by 4 bases and J by 5 bases, with 5 bases of the junction left unmatched. The CDR3 loop reads CASSLDRGRDNEQFF. CDR3 DNA sequence: TGCGCCAGCAGCCTGGACAGGGGGCGCGACAATGAGCAGTTCTTC.

The V and J genes are TRBV2 and TRBJ2-7; D ambiguous. Trimming shortened V by 4 bases and J by 5 bases, and 6 bases separated the two germline ends. CDR3 length equals 11 residues. In germline, CDR1 is SNHLY, CDR2 FYNNEI. As DNA, the CDR3 is TGTGCCAGCAGTGTAGGGAACGAGCAGTACTTC. Translating gives CASSVGNEQYF.

The chain couples TRBV7-2 to TRBJ2-1, with 10 bases identical to TRBD1. This CDR3 is built from 16 residues. The germline gives CDR1 SGHTA, CDR2 FQGNSA. V dropped 2 bases and J dropped 1; count of bases not matched to a gene: 2. CDR3 region: CASSLRDRGSYNEQFF. DNA of the CDR3: TGTGCCAGCAGCTTACGGGACAGGGGATCCTACAATGAGCAGTTCTTC.

The chain carries TRBV7-9 and TRBJ2-7; D may be TRBD1 (6 bases). Germline V gene lookup returns CDR1 SEHNR and CDR2 FQNEAQ (reference sequence). The ends were cut back, 2 bases at V and 6 bases at J, with 11 bases in the middle. The CDR3 spans 13 residues. The CDR3 DNA reads TGTGCCAGCAGCTTACGCAGGGGAAGCGAGCAGTACTTC. Its protein is CASSLRRGSEQYF.

This sequence joins TRBV29-1 and TRBJ2-3; D is undetermined. The CDR3 is 14 amino acids. V was shortened by 2 bases and J by 1 base, with 10 bases between the two germline ends. Germline loops: CDR1 SQVTM, CDR2 ANQGSEA. The CDR3 region is CSVERQTGTDTQYF. DNA of the CDR3: TGCAGCGTTGAACGTCAGACTGGCACAGATACGCAGTATTTT.

J is TRBJ2-3 and V is TRBV4-1; D is perhaps TRBD2 (5 bases). The V end lost 5 bases, the J end lost 6 bases, and 18 bases lay between the germline ends. CDR1 and CDR2 (germline): MGHRA, YSYEKL. The CDR3 covers 15 residues. CDR3 amino acids: CASSVQPSEVDTQYF. CDR3 DNA sequence: TGCGCCAGCAGCGTCCAGCCCTCGGAGGTGGATACGCAGTATTTT.

In its sample, this clone was seen a few times. The chain has TRBV19 and TRBJ2-1; D remains unclear. V was clipped by 3 bases and J by 0 bases, with 12 bases between them. The CDR3 has 16 amino acids. Germline CDR1 reads LNHDA; CDR2 reads SQIVND (reference sequence). CDR3 nucleotides: TGTGCCAGTAGTATGAAAGGCGGTAGCTCCTACAATGAGCAGTTCTTC. This sequence encodes CASSMKGGSSYNEQFF.

The chain couples TRBV2 to TRBJ1-2; D is possibly TRBD1 (5 bases). Germline CDR1 SNHLY, CDR2 FYNNEI. The CDR3 is made up of 14 amino acids. The V gene lost 3 bases and the J gene lost 2 bases, with 10 bases spanning the gap. CDR3 in DNA: TGTGCCAGCAGTGACAGGGTGCCCAACTATGGCTACACCTTC. It encodes CASSDRVPNYGYTF.

CDR3 coding DNA: TGCAGCGGACGGACCGGGACAGGGGCCTACAATGAGCAGTTCTTC. This sequence encodes CSGRTGTGAYNEQFF. This chain joins TRBV29-1 and TRBJ2-1; 10 bases fit TRBD1. Germline assignment: CDR1 SQVTM and CDR2 ANQGSEA. This CDR3 is built from 15 residues. Trimming took 7 bases from V and 2 from J; bases not matched to a gene: 8.

The V gene is TRBV27, the J gene TRBJ2-3; D not certain. Trimming left V 4 bases short and J 7 bases short, with 21 bases between. There are 16 residues in the CDR3. Germline V CDR1 and CDR2: MNHEY, SMNVEV (reference sequence). The CDR3 loop is CASSSRPGFLVNTQYF. CDR3 nucleotide sequence: TGTGCCAGCAGTTCTCGCCCAGGATTCTTGGTAAATACGCAGTATTTT.

V usage is TRBV18 and J usage is TRBJ2-5; 7 bases line up with TRBD1. CDR3 length: 13 residues. Germline V gives CDR1 KGHSH, CDR2 LQKENI. V lost 4 bases to trimming and J lost 3 bases; unmatched junction nucleotides: 2. CDR3 DNA sequence: TGTGCCAGCTCACTTGGGACAGAAGAGACCCAGTACTTC. Residues: CASSLGTEETQYF.

The chain uses TRBV30 and TRBJ2-7; D is uncertain. The germline V gene encodes CDR1 GTSNPN and CDR2 SVGIG (reference sequence). V was cut by 5 bases and J by 3 bases, with 20 bases left in between. The CDR3 extends over 15 amino acids. Here the CDR3 reads CAWGPRLRSRYEQYF. DNA of the CDR3: TGTGCCTGGGGTCCCCGGCTAAGGTCACGCTACGAGCAGTACTTC. The full variable domain, with the rest looked up from reference TRBV30 and TRBJ2-7, is SQTIHQWPATLVQPVGSPLSLECTVEGTSNPNLYWYRQAAGRGLQLLFYSVGIGQISSEVPQNLSASRPQDRQFILSSKKLLLSDSGFYLCAWGPRLRSRYEQYFGPGTRLTVT.

This sequence joins TRBV19 and TRBJ1-5; 8 nucleotides match TRBD1. Germline V lookup: CDR1 LNHDA, CDR2 SQIVND (reference sequence). With 6 bases clipped from V and 16 bases from J, the junction kept 8 bases outside the gene matches. This CDR3 contains 11 residues. The CDR3: CASREGQAKHF. The CDR3 bases are TGTGCCAGTAGGGAGGGACAGGCCAAACATTTT.

J is TRBJ2-5 and V is TRBV7-2; D is uncertain. This CDR3 has 13 amino acids. CDR1 and CDR2 from the germline V gene are SGHTA and FQGNSA. The germline V and J ends were trimmed by 4 bases and 1 base, with 7 bases remaining between them. This CDR3 is CASSSSAQETQYF. The CDR3 DNA follows: TGTGCCAGCAGCTCCTCAGCCCAAGAGACCCAGTACTTC.

V and J are TRBV5-1 and TRBJ2-1; TRBD2 matches at 8 bases. The germline V gene has CDR1 SGHRS and CDR2 YFSETQ. The CDR3 sequence is 16 residues long. J lost 1 base, V lost 2 bases, and 5 bases had no gene match. The CDR3 region has the DNA TGCGCCAGCAGCTTCCAAGCGGGGGCGTCCTACAATGAGCAGTTCTTC. This encodes CASSFQAGASYNEQFF.

The gene calls are TRBV7-6 and TRBJ2-7, with no clear D. V was cut by 1 base and J by 2 bases, with 3 bases left in between. There are 12 residues in the CDR3. CDR1 is SGHVS, CDR2 FNYEAQ, per germline. The chain's CDR3 is CASSLDPYEQYF. In DNA form, the CDR3 reads TGTGCCAGCAGCTTAGACCCCTACGAGCAGTACTTC.

CDR3 coding DNA: TGTGCCAGCAGCTTAACACGCTCACCCCTCCACTTT. This encodes CASSLTRSPLHF. V gene TRBV7-9 combines with J gene TRBJ1-6; D is undetermined. Looked up from germline, CDR1 is SEHNR and CDR2 is FQNEAQ (reference sequence). V was pared by 2 bases and J by 10 bases, with 6 bases between. The CDR3 consists of 12 residues. Together with reference TRBV7-9 and TRBJ1-6, the CDR3 gives the full variable domain: DTGVSQNPRHKITKRGQNVTFRCDPISEHNRLYWYRQTLGQGPEFLTYFQNEAQLEKSRLLSDRFSAERPKGSFSTLEIQRTEQGDSAMYLCASSLTRSPLHFGNGTRLTVT.

This clone was counted a single time. This chain uses TRBV7-2 with TRBJ2-3, with a tentative D call TRBD2 (5 bases). The CDR3 contains 11 residues. The V end was cut by 6 bases, the J end by 12 bases, with 13 bases between. CDR1 and CDR2 (germline): SGHTA, FQGNSA. The CDR3 nucleotides read TGTGCCAGCAGGCTAGGCGGGTTTCAGTATTTT. Protein product: CASRLGGFQYF.

The CDR3 is CSVGSRAYNEQFF. The CDR3 coding sequence is TGCAGCGTTGGAAGCAGAGCCTACAATGAGCAGTTCTTC. The chain combines TRBV29-1 with TRBJ2-1; D is unclear. The CDR3 is 13 residues long. The germline V gene has CDR1 SQVTM and CDR2 ANQGSEA. Trimming stripped 4 bases from V and 2 bases from J, with 9 bases between.

V gene TRBV30 combines with J gene TRBJ2-3; D could derive from TRBD1 or TRBD2 (5 bases each). The CDR3 has 16 amino acids. V lost 1 base to trimming and J lost 2 bases, with 16 bases between them. Germline V CDR1 and CDR2: GTSNPN, SVGIG (reference sequence). The CDR3 spells CAWSGGRQFFTDTQYF. The CDR3 DNA follows: TGTGCCTGGAGTGGGGGGAGACAGTTTTTCACAGATACGCAGTATTTT.

This clone came up a few times. The chain joins TRBV28 to TRBJ2-5, with 8 bases lining up with TRBD2. Germline V gene sequence: CDR1 MDHEN, CDR2 SYDVKM. The CDR3 is made up of 17 amino acids. J gave up 3 bases and V 2 bases, and 11 bases lay outside the gene matches. CDR3: CASSLSGSGEGEETQYF. CDR3 in DNA: TGTGCCAGCAGTTTAAGTGGTAGCGGGGAAGGCGAAGAGACCCAGTACTTC.